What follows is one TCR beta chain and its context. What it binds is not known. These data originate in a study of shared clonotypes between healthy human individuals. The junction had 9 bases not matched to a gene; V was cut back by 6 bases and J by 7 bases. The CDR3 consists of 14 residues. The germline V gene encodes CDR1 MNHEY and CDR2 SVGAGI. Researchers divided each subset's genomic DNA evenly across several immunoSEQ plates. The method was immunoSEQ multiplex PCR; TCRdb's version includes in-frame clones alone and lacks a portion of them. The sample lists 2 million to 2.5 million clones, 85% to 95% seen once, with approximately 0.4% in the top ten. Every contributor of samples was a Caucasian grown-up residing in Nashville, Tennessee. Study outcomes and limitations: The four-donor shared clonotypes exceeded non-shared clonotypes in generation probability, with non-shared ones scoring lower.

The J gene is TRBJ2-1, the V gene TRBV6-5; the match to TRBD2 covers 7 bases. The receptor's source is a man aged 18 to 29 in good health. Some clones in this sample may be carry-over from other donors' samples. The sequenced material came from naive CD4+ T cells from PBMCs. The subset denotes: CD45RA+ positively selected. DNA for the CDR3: TGTGCCAGCAGCCCGGGGGGAGGAGGTAATGAGCAGTTCTTC. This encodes CASSPGGGGNEQFF.